This T cell receptor beta chain was identified during a study of response to subunit inactivated influenza vaccine. Study-level results: After each seasonal influenza vaccination, few new T cells are recruited, the authors suggested.

On this clonotype: Its target is unknown.

TCRdb called the RT-PCR reads again in MiXCR, with one record for every CDR3 protein. This table has around 170,000 distinct CDR3 sequences, approximately 12% appearing once. In germline, CDR1 is GTSNPN, CDR2 SVGIG (reference sequence). The length of the CDR3 is 16 residues. V was cut by 0 bases and J by 3 bases, with 17 bases left in between. This chain uses TRBV30 with TRBJ1-2, with D unclear. Specimen: CD8+ T cells sorted from PBMCs, collected around 25 months after vaccination. This clonotype was obtained from a man aged 50 to 69 who received an inactivated influenza vaccine. The CDR3 DNA reads as TGTGCCTGGAGTGTAGCGTATCGCAGCTCTCACTATGGCTACACCTTC. Encoded protein: CAWSVAYRSSHYGYTF.